The 10 T cell receptor beta chains below were found in one sample sequenced in a study of blood T cell repertoires in COVID-19. Generated by immunoSEQ multiplex PCR, the TCRdb table keeps only in-frame clones and is missing some. The sample lists tens of thousands of clones; 70% to 85% were seen once. Specimen: peripheral blood. All receptors come from a man aged 55-75 years with acute or convalescent COVID-19.

This clone was seen only once. This sequence joins TRBV30 and TRBJ1-1; tentative D call: TRBD1 (5 bases). With 2 bases removed from V and 4 bases from J, the gap between germline ends came to 8 bases. This CDR3 is 12 amino acids long. Germline values: CDR1 GTSNPN, CDR2 SVGIG (reference sequence). The DNA of the CDR3 is TGTGCCTGGAGTATCGGGGGCACTGAAGCTTTCTTT. This sequence encodes CAWSIGGTEAFF.

CDR3 nucleotides: TGTGCCAGCAGCCCCGCGATCAACTATGGCTACACCTTC. Amino acid sequence: CASSPAINYGYTF. The chain couples TRBV12-3 or TRBV12-4 to TRBJ1-2; D is undetermined. V lost 6 bases, J lost 2 bases, and 10 bases lay in between. The CDR3 contains 13 residues.

The rearrangement uses TRBV24-1 and TRBJ1-6, with a possible D match to TRBD1 (5 bases). The V and J ends lost 12 bases and 9 bases respectively, with 23 bases between them. The CDR3 loop spans 15 amino acids. Germline V gives CDR1 KGHDR, CDR2 SFDVKD. The CDR3 DNA sequence: TGTGCCGTCAGGGAGGGGCGAATACATTTTTCACCCCTCCACTTT. Its translation is CAVREGRIHFSPLHF.

The chain combines TRBV19 with TRBJ2-5; the D gene is possibly TRBD2 (6 bases). The germline V gene has CDR1 LNHDA and CDR2 SQIVND (reference sequence). With 4 bases removed from V and 2 bases from J, the gap between germline ends came to 11 bases. There are 14 residues in the CDR3. The CDR3 here is CASSNRDLQETQYF. The CDR3 nucleotides read TGTGCCAGTAGTAACCGGGACTTACAAGAGACCCAGTACTTC.

The chain employs TRBV5-1 and TRBJ1-1, with D tentatively TRBD1 (6 bases). Germline V gene sequence: CDR1 SGHRS, CDR2 YFSETQ. Trimming cost V 0 bases and J 4 bases, with 13 bases left between them. This CDR3 comprises 15 residues. The CDR3: CASSLGMGGGTEAFF. In DNA, the CDR3 is TGCGCCAGCAGCTTGGGTATGGGAGGGGGCACTGAAGCTTTCTTT.

J is TRBJ2-7 and V is TRBV30, with D possibly matching TRBD2 (5 bases). The germline CDR1 and CDR2 sequences are GTSNPN and SVGIG (reference sequence). There are 12 residues in the CDR3. The V and J ends lost 2 bases and 4 bases respectively, with 9 bases between them. The CDR3 loop is CAWSMTTYEQYF. As DNA, the CDR3 is TGTGCCTGGAGTATGACTACTTACGAGCAGTACTTC.

J is TRBJ1-4 and V is TRBV18, with TRBD1 matching over 8 bases. The V gene's germline CDR1 is KGHSH and CDR2 LQKENI. V was clipped by 1 base and J by 7 bases; unmatched bases: 5. This CDR3 spans 15 amino acids. The CDR3 loop reads CASSPRTGGGEKLFF. CDR3 nucleotide sequence: TGTGCCAGCTCACCACGTACAGGGGGAGGTGAAAAACTGTTTTTT. Full variable domain (outside the CDR3, taken from reference TRBV18 and TRBJ1-4): NAGVMQNPRHLVRRRGQEARLRCSPMKGHSHVYWYRQLPEEGLKFMVYLQKENIIDESGMPKERFSAEFPKEGPSILRIQQVVRGDSAAYFCASSPRTGGGEKLFFGSGTQLSVL.

The chain joins TRBV5-1 to TRBJ2-7; D perhaps matches TRBD2 (6 bases). The V gene's germline CDR1 is SGHRS and CDR2 YFSETQ. The CDR3 length is 13 residues. V was pared by 4 bases and J by 3 bases, with 11 bases between. The CDR3 bases are TGCGCCAGCAGCCCCAGGCGGGGCTACGAGCAGTACTTC. Residues: CASSPRRGYEQYF.

This rearrangement joins TRBV11-1 to TRBJ2-3; 9 bases map to TRBD2. J lost 1 base, V lost 3 bases, and 5 bases had no gene match. The CDR3 runs to 16 residues. Germline loops: CDR1 SGHAT, CDR2 FQDESV (reference sequence). DNA for the CDR3: TGTGCCAGCAGCTTTATGGCTAGCGGGGGCACAGATACGCAGTATTTT. Its translation: CASSFMASGGTDTQYF. Based on the CDR3 plus reference TRBV11-1 and TRBJ2-3, the full variable domain is EAEVAQSPRYKITEKSQAVAFWCDPISGHATLYWYRQILGQGPELLVQFQDESVVDDSQLPKDRFSAERLKGVDSTLKIQPAELGDSAMYLCASSFMASGGTDTQYFGPGTRLTVL.

This chain's CDR3 is CASSLALAGADTQYF. The CDR3 nucleotides are TGTGCCAGCAGCTTGGCACTAGCGGGGGCAGATACGCAGTATTTT. This chain uses TRBV5-4 with TRBJ2-3, with 11 bases lining up with TRBD2. This CDR3 comprises 15 residues. CDR1 and CDR2 from the germline V gene are SGHNT and YYREEE (reference sequence). V lost 0 bases, J lost 4 bases, and 1 base stayed unmatched.